This TCR beta chain is drawn from a study of cytomegalovirus exposure and HLA in healthy donors. For the study at large: The study placed about 81% of its approximately 360 genotyped donors in the Caucasian-associated ancestry cluster.

A remark on this clone: As yet, its antigen is unknown.

The germline CDR1 and CDR2 sequences are LNHNV and YYDKDF (reference sequence). This CDR3 spans 14 amino acids. The V gene lost 4 bases and the J gene lost 7 bases, with 14 bases spanning the gap. Findings of the study overall: Rarity characterized most TCR sequences, yet some public TCRs appeared in many donors. Later genetic work tied a missense DCLRE1C variant to beta-chain V and J trimming.

Primers: 60 Vbeta forward and 13 Jbeta reverse. Repertoires were generated with immunoSEQ multiplex PCR, while TCRdb's copy carries only in-frame clones and drops some. The table lists about 150,000 clones, under 80% of them singletons. V and J are TRBV15 and TRBJ1-5; perhaps TRBD1 as D (6 bases). Sequenced sample: PBMCs. This receptor was identified in a man under 40 in good health and CMV-seronegative. This chain's CDR3 is CATSTTQGRQPQHF. The CDR3 coding sequence is TGTGCCACCAGCACCACACAGGGAAGACAGCCCCAGCATTTT.